This TCR beta chain was sequenced during a study of identical twins. General study findings and limits: Zero-insertion results could be subject to partial confounding by invariant MAIT and iNKT cells.

TCRdb ran MiXCR on the 5' RACE reads and lists one entry per CDR3 protein. The sample contains over 250,000 distinct CDR3 sequences, less than 9.5% of which appear only once. This clonotype was seen a few times. Antigen specificity is unknown. The CDR3 length is 14 residues. The germline V and J ends were trimmed by 2 bases and 5 bases, with 12 bases remaining between them. Germline V gene lookup returns CDR1 KGHSH and CDR2 LQKENI. The same sample was also used in a study of yellow fever vaccine responses in identical twins.

Sequenced input: CD8+ T cells sorted from blood. V and J are TRBV18 and TRBJ2-5; the D gene is possibly TRBD2 (5 bases). The receptor's source is a young woman in good health. CDR3 coding DNA: TGTGCCAGCTCACCAGGGCAGCCGGGGGAGACCCAGTACTTC. Translated, it gives CASSPGQPGETQYF.